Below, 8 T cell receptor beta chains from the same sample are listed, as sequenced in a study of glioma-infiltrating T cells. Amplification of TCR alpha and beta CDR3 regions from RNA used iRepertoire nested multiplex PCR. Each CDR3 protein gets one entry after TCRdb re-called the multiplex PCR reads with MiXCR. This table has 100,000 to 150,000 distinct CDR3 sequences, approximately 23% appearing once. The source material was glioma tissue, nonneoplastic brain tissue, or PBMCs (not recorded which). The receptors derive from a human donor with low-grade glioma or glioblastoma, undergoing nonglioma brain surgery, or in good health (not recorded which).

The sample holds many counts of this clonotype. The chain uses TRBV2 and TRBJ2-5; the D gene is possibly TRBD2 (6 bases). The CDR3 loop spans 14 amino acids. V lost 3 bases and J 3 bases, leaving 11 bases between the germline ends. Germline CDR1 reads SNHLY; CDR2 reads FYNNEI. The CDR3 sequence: CASSEMLAEETQYF. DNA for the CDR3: TGTGCCAGCAGTGAGATGTTAGCGGAAGAGACCCAGTACTTC.

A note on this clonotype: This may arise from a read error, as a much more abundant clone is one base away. In DNA, the CDR3 is TGTGCCAGCCGCCCGAACAGGGAGTACAATGAGCAGTTCTTC. Its translation: CASRPNREYNEQFF. The rearrangement uses TRBV7-2 and TRBJ2-1; D perhaps matches TRBD1 (6 bases). CDR1 and CDR2 (germline): SGHTA, FQGNSA. The germline V and J ends were trimmed by 8 bases and 4 bases, with 15 bases remaining between them. The CDR3 totals 14 residues.

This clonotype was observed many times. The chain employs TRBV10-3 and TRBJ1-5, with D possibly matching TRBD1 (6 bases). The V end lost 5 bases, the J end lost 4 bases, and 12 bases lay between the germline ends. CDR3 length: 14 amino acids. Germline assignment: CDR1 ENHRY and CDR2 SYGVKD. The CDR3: CAISPDRKNQPQHF. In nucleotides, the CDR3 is TGTGCCATCAGTCCAGACAGGAAGAATCAGCCCCAGCATTTT.

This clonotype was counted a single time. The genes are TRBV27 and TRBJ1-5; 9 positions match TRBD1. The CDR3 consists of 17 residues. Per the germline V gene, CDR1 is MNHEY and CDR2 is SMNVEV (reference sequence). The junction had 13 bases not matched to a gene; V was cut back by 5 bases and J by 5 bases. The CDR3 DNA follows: TGTGCCAGCAGTCCGAGGACAGGGGCGAGGTGCGATCAGCCCCAGCATTTT. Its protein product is CASSPRTGARCDQPQHF.

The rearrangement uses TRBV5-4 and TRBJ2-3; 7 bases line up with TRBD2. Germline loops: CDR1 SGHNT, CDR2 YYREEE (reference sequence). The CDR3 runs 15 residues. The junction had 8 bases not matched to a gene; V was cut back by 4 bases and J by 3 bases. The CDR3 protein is CASSPGGRGTDTQYF. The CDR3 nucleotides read TGTGCCAGCAGCCCCGGCGGGAGAGGTACAGATACGCAGTATTTT.

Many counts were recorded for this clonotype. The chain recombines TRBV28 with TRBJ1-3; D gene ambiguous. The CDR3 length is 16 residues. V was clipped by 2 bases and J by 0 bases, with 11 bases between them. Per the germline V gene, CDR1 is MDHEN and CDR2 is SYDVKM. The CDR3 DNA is TGTGCCAGCAGTTTAGTTTACGGGAGCTCTGGAAACACCATATATTTT. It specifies CASSLVYGSSGNTIYF.

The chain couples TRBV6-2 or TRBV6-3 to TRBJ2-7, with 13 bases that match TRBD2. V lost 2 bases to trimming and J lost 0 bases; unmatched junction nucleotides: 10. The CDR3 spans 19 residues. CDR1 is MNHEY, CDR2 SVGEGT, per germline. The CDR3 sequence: CASSYTLGLAGAPSYEQYF. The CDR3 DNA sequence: TGTGCCAGCAGTTACACGCTCGGACTAGCGGGAGCTCCCTCCTACGAGCAGTACTTC.

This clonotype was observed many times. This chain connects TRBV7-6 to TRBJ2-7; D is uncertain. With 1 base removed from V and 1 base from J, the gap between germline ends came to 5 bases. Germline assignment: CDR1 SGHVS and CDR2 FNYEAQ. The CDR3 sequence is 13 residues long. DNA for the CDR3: TGTGCCAGCAGCTTAGAACAGTCCTACGAGCAGTACTTC. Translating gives CASSLEQSYEQYF.